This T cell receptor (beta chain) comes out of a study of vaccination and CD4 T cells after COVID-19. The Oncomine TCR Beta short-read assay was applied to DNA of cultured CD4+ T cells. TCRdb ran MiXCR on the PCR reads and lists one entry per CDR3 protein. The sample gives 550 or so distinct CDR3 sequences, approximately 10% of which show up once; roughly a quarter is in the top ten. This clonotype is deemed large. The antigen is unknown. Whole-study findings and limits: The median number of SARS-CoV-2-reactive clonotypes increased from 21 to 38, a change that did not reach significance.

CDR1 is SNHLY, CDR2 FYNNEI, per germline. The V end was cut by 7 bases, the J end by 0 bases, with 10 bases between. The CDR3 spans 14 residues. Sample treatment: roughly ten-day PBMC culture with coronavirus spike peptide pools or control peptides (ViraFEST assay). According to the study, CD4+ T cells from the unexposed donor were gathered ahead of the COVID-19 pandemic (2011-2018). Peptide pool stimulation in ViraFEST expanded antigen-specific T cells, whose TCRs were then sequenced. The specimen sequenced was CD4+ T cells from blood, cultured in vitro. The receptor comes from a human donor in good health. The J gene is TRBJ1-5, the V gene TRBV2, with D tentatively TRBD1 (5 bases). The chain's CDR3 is CASKRGDSNQPQHF. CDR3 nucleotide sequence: TGTGCCAGCAAGAGAGGGGATAGCAATCAGCCCCAGCATTTT.